These 30 T cell receptor beta chains share one sample of origin, sequenced in a study of blood T cells in healthy people across ages. Using a J-beta primer mix together with a sample-barcoded 5' primer, a second PCR was run for roughly 7 to 12 cycles. TCRdb redid the calling of the 5' RACE reads with MiXCR, one entry per CDR3 protein. This sample yields over a million distinct CDR3 sequences, of which 42% are seen a single time; 7% to 9% belongs to the top ten. The specimen sequenced was blood. The receptor set was obtained from a woman aged 18 to 35 in good health.

This sequence joins TRBV4-2 and TRBJ2-7, with TRBD2 as a possible D gene (5 bases). The V end was cut by 3 bases, the J end by 7 bases, with 13 bases between. CDR3 length: 13 residues. Germline V CDR1 and CDR2: LGHNA, YNFKEQ. This chain's CDR3 is CASSQGNEGEQYF. In nucleotides, the CDR3 is TGTGCCAGCAGCCAGGGAAACGAGGGTGAGCAGTACTTC.

This clonotype has only a few counts. This rearrangement joins TRBV4-1 to TRBJ2-1, with D maybe TRBD2 (7 bases). The CDR3 covers 17 residues. Germline assignment: CDR1 MGHRA and CDR2 YSYEKL. V lost 4 bases and J lost 7, with 23 bases in between. The CDR3 region has the DNA TGCGCCAGCAGCCCCTCTGCGGGGGCACTATGGGGGAATGAGCAGTTCTTC. Amino acid sequence: CASSPSAGALWGNEQFF.

The chain employs TRBV15 and TRBJ1-3; possibly TRBD1 for D (6 bases). CDR1 and CDR2 (germline): LNHNV, YYDKDF (reference sequence). The CDR3 runs to 13 residues. Trimming took 3 bases from V and 4 from J, leaving 7 bases between them. CDR3 protein: CATSRDRGNTIYF. The CDR3 nucleotides read TGTGCCACCAGCAGGGACAGAGGAAACACCATATATTTT.

This clonotype was seen a few times. The chain employs TRBV7-2 and TRBJ1-5; 10 bases match TRBD1. Germline-derived CDR1 and CDR2 are SGHTA and FQGNSA. This CDR3 is built from 15 residues. The trim removed 5 bases at V and 7 bases at J, leaving 8 bases unmatched. The DNA for the CDR3 is TGTGCCAGCAGCGTCACCGGGACAGGGGTGCAGCCCCAGCATTTT. Protein product: CASSVTGTGVQPQHF.

J is TRBJ2-3 and V is TRBV27, with 14 bases fitting TRBD2. The ends lost 6 bases at V and 8 bases at J; junction bases unmatched: 7. Germline lookup yields CDR1 MNHEY and CDR2 SMNVEV (reference sequence). The CDR3 consists of 15 residues. CDR3 region: CASRGTSGGFGTQYF. Written as DNA, the CDR3 is TGTGCCAGCAGGGGGACTAGCGGGGGTTTTGGTACGCAGTATTTT.

The rearrangement links TRBV7-2 to TRBJ1-2, with 10 positions matching TRBD1. Germline trimming cut 1 base from V and 7 bases from J; bases unmatched to any gene: 6. In germline, CDR1 is SGHTA, CDR2 FQGNSA. The CDR3 covers 15 residues. CDR3 sequence (DNA): TGTGCCAGCAGCTTAGGACAGGGGGCGGGTAGTGGCTACACCTTC. Translation gives CASSLGQGAGSGYTF.

This clonotype was seen just once. The chain carries TRBV29-1 and TRBJ2-5; 11 bases align to TRBD2. After removal of 7 bases from V and 13 bases from J, the junction contained 11 bases not matched to a gene. The CDR3 covers 12 residues. CDR1 is SQVTM, CDR2 ANQGSEA, per germline. The CDR3 DNA is TGCAGCGGGGGGACTAGCGGTTACGAGCGGTACTTC. It specifies CSGGTSGYERYF.

The rearrangement joins TRBV11-2 to TRBJ2-5; 14 positions match TRBD2. Germline-derived CDR1 and CDR2 are SGHAT and FQNNGV. Germline trimming cut 5 bases from V and 11 bases from J; bases unmatched to any gene: 10. CDR3 size: 15 residues. The CDR3 loop reads CASSQTSGRVNEQYF. CDR3 nucleotide sequence: TGTGCCAGCAGCCAGACTAGCGGGAGGGTAAATGAGCAGTACTTC.

With regard to this clonotype: A clone one base away is much larger, so this may be a read error. V is TRBV4-1 and J is TRBJ2-1; D is uncertain. Germline lookup yields CDR1 MGHRA and CDR2 YSYEKL. The CDR3 spans 12 residues. The V end was cut by 10 bases, the J end by 10 bases, with 17 bases between. CDR3 loop: CANRGGSPEQFF. CDR3 DNA sequence: TGCGCCAACAGAGGTGGCTCGCCCGAGCAGTTCTTC.

The gene calls are TRBV24-1 and TRBJ2-3; maybe TRBD2 (6 bases). V was shortened by 4 bases and J by 0 bases, with 10 bases between the two germline ends. Per the germline V gene, CDR1 is KGHDR and CDR2 is SFDVKD. This CDR3 spans 15 amino acids. Written as DNA, the CDR3 is TGTGCCACCAGTGACCCGGGGGAAAGCACAGATACGCAGTATTTT. Amino acids: CATSDPGESTDTQYF.

The chain links TRBV4-1 to TRBJ1-3; TRBD1 is a possible D gene (6 bases). CDR3 length: 15 residues. Per the germline V gene, CDR1 is MGHRA and CDR2 is YSYEKL. V was cut by 3 bases and J by 4 bases, with 13 bases left in between. Written as DNA, the CDR3 is TGCGCCAGCAGCCAGGCAGGGGTATCGGGAAACACCATATATTTT. It translates to CASSQAGVSGNTIYF.

The J gene is TRBJ2-5, the V gene TRBV6-5; D is tentatively TRBD1 or TRBD2 (6 bases each). V was clipped by 2 bases and J by 0 bases, with 19 bases between them. The germline gives CDR1 MNHEY, CDR2 SVGAGI. The CDR3 covers 18 residues. The CDR3 region has the DNA TGTGCCAGCAGTTACGAGGGGGAGGCAGGCTGGTACCAAGAGACCCAGTACTTC. Translation gives CASSYEGEAGWYQETQYF.

The rearrangement links TRBV4-1 to TRBJ2-7, with a weak D call TRBD1 (5 bases). Trimming shortened V by 2 bases and J by 0 bases, and 11 bases separated the two germline ends. This CDR3 region has 15 residues. Per germline, CDR1 MGHRA and CDR2 YSYEKL. The CDR3, as DNA: TGCGCCAGCAGCCAATTCCTTCAGGGCTCCTACGAGCAGTACTTC. It yields the protein CASSQFLQGSYEQYF.

This clonotype was recorded only once. The germline gene is not matched at one end of the junction; a read error may be the cause. V gene TRBV20-1 combines with J gene TRBJ2-5, with D perhaps TRBD1 (6 bases). CDR1 and CDR2 from the germline V gene are DFQATT and SNEGSKA (reference sequence). The length of the CDR3 is 13 residues. CDR3 coding DNA: TGCAGTGGTAGACAGGCCTCCCAAGAGACCCAGTACTTC. It translates to CSGRQASQETQYF.

CDR3 bases: TGCAGTGCTCGGAGCACAGGGCGGGTCGATTTCCGCAATGAGCAGTTCTTC. This encodes CSARSTGRVDFRNEQFF. The chain uses TRBV20-1 and TRBJ2-1; TRBD1 might be the D (6 bases). CDR3 length: 17 amino acids. Trimming took off 5 bases at V and 6 bases at J, with 26 bases between the two ends. Germline V gives CDR1 DFQATT, CDR2 SNEGSKA (reference sequence).

Regarding this clonotype: This may stem from a read error, because a much larger clone lies one nucleotide away. The chain is built from TRBV29-1 and TRBJ2-5; 11 bases are shared with TRBD1. The V segment lost 6 bases and the J segment 11 bases; nucleotides outside the gene matches: 11. This CDR3 has 13 amino acids. Germline V gives CDR1 SQVTM, CDR2 ANQGSEA. CDR3 sequence: CSVGQGGWNEQYF. In nucleotides, the CDR3 is TGCAGCGTGGGACAGGGGGGGTGGAATGAGCAGTACTTC.

The sample holds many counts of this clonotype. The V call is TRBV20-1, the J call TRBJ1-1; weak D call: TRBD1 (5 bases). This CDR3 spans 13 amino acids. Germline V CDR1 and CDR2: DFQATT, SNEGSKA (reference sequence). The V gene lost 3 bases and the J gene lost 3 bases, with 11 bases spanning the gap. Here the CDR3 reads CSARSGGDTEAFF. The CDR3 DNA is TGCAGTGCTAGGTCGGGGGGGGACACTGAAGCTTTCTTT.

The chain carries TRBV2 and TRBJ2-3; 7 positions agree with TRBD1. CDR1 and CDR2 (germline): SNHLY, FYNNEI. Unmatched junction bases numbered 7, after V lost 9 bases and J lost 4 bases. CDR3 length: 13 residues. The CDR3: CARGTGTADTQYF. CDR3 in DNA: TGTGCCAGAGGTACCGGGACAGCAGATACGCAGTATTTT.

This chain links TRBV5-6 with TRBJ2-2; D call uncertain. This CDR3 contains 14 residues. CDR1 and CDR2 from the germline V gene are SGHDT and YYEEEE. V was clipped by 0 bases and J by 8 bases, with 11 bases between them. The CDR3 coding sequence is TGTGCCAGCAGCTTGGATGGCCCCCGGGGGGAGCTGTTTTTT. Protein: CASSLDGPRGELFF.

This clonotype was recorded at least ten times. The gene calls are TRBV20-1 and TRBJ2-1, with D perhaps matching TRBD2 (6 bases). V gave up 3 bases and J gave up 0 bases, with 21 bases separating them. Germline CDR1 and CDR2: DFQATT and SNEGSKA (reference sequence). This CDR3 region has 18 residues. The CDR3 DNA sequence: TGCAGTGCTAGGCTGGAGGGCAGGCGGGTGAGCTCCTACAATGAGCAGTTCTTC. It codes for CSARLEGRRVSSYNEQFF.

J is TRBJ2-7 and V is TRBV6-1; D gene unclear. Germline V gene sequence: CDR1 MNHNS, CDR2 SASEGT. V dropped 2 bases and J dropped 5 bases, with 10 bases sitting between them. The CDR3 contains 13 residues. The CDR3 bases are TGTGCCAGCAGTGAATTCGGTGTTCACGAGCAGTACTTC. Protein product: CASSEFGVHEQYF.

The chain couples TRBV11-2 to TRBJ1-6, with TRBD1 matching over 9 bases. V was clipped by 5 bases and J by 7 bases; unmatched bases: 6. This CDR3 contains 15 residues. Germline V CDR1 and CDR2: SGHAT, FQNNGV. CDR3 nucleotides: TGTGCCAGCAGCGCACAGGGGGCTTTCAATTCACCCCTCCACTTT. Translated: CASSAQGAFNSPLHF.

V is TRBV30 and J is TRBJ2-7; a weak D match, TRBD1 (7 bases). The CDR3 extends over 14 amino acids. CDR1 GTSNPN and CDR2 SVGIG come from the germline V gene (reference sequence). With 3 bases removed from V and 7 bases from J, the gap between germline ends came to 19 bases. CDR3 coding DNA: TGTGCCTGGAGCGCGGGCAGGGGGGTACTGGAGCAGTACTTC. It yields the protein CAWSAGRGVLEQYF. The variable domain in full, with the rest retrieved from reference TRBV30 and TRBJ2-7, is SQTIHQWPATLVQPVGSPLSLECTVEGTSNPNLYWYRQAAGRGLQLLFYSVGIGQISSEVPQNLSASRPQDRQFILSSKKLLLSDSGFYLCAWSAGRGVLEQYFGPGTRLTVT.

This clonotype was recorded only once. The chain recombines TRBV5-1 with TRBJ2-5; D could derive from TRBD1 or TRBD2 (6 bases each). V was cut by 4 bases and J by 11 bases, with 21 bases left in between. CDR3 length: 14 residues. Germline loops: CDR1 SGHRS, CDR2 YFSETQ. In nucleotides, the CDR3 is TGCGCCAGCAGCGTGGGGGGCAGGGTTAATGAGCAGTACTTC. It encodes CASSVGGRVNEQYF.

This clonotype showed up just a few times. The gene calls are TRBV27 and TRBJ1-5; 12 bases match TRBD1. The germline V gene encodes CDR1 MNHEY and CDR2 SMNVEV (reference sequence). Losses at the gene ends were 5 bases for V and 3 bases for J; bases not matched to a gene: 17. The CDR3 contains 20 residues. The CDR3 coding sequence is TGTGCCAGCAGTACCCGACCTCCGGGACAGGGGGCGCGGAACAATCAGCCCCAGCATTTT. This encodes CASSTRPPGQGARNNQPQHF.

This clonotype was detected a few times. This chain uses TRBV27 with TRBJ2-7; D is unresolved. Germline V gives CDR1 MNHEY, CDR2 SMNVEV (reference sequence). Trimming left V 1 base short and J 4 bases short, with 8 bases between. CDR3 size: 13 residues. This CDR3 reads CASSLYPLYEQYF. CDR3 DNA sequence: TGTGCCAGCAGTTTATATCCGCTATACGAGCAGTACTTC.

In regard to this clonotype: A read error may produce the germline difference seen at one junction end. V is TRBV6-5 and J is TRBJ2-6; D ambiguous. Germline V lookup: CDR1 MNHEY, CDR2 SVGAGI. The CDR3 is 17 amino acids. The CDR3 protein is CAGSYSKTTSGANVLTF. Written as DNA, the CDR3 is TGTGCCGGCAGTTACTCGAAGACAACTTCTGGGGCCAACGTCCTGACTTTC.

Comment on this clonotype: Germline is not matched at one junction end, which may reflect a read error. This chain links TRBV20-1 with TRBJ2-5, with 10 nucleotides matching TRBD2. Germline V lookup: CDR1 DFQATT, CDR2 SNEGSKA (reference sequence). This CDR3 spans 15 amino acids. DNA of the CDR3: TGCAGTGCTAGACCGAGCGGGAGGGTCCAAGAGTCCCAGTACTTC. This sequence encodes CSARPSGRVQESQYF.

This clonotype was observed once. Here the CDR3 omits its conserved ending phenylalanine or tryptophan, so a read error is the likely source. This chain uses TRBV5-1 with TRBJ2-1, with D perhaps TRBD2 (5 bases). V lost 5 bases and J 0 bases, leaving 9 bases between the germline ends. CDR1 is SGHRS and CDR2 is YFSETQ in the germline V gene. The CDR3 loop spans 14 amino acids. CDR3 DNA: TGCGCCAGCAGAACCGGGGACTCCTACAATGAGCAGTTCTGC. Amino acids: CASRTGDSYNEQFC.

The chain links TRBV3-1 to TRBJ2-1; D may be TRBD2 (5 bases). Trimming shortened V by 7 bases and J by 9 bases, and 10 bases separated the two germline ends. Looked up from germline, CDR1 is LGHDT and CDR2 is YNNKEL (reference sequence). There are 11 residues in the CDR3. The CDR3 DNA reads as TGTGCCAGCACGCCCGGAGGTGAGCAGTTCTTC. The encoded protein is CASTPGGEQFF.